One TCR beta chain is described in this entry. This record belongs to a study of blood T cell repertoires in COVID-19. About the study: COVID-19 samples, acute and convalescent, were from the United States, Italy and Spain.

The CDR3 length is 15 residues. Trimming took off 1 base at V and 0 bases at J, with 9 bases between the two ends. Germline values: CDR1 LGHNA, CDR2 YNFKEQ. As processed by the authors: The assay estimated nucleated cells by amplifying reference gene primers. Here immunoSEQ multiplex PCR was the method, and the copy in TCRdb shows in-frame clones only, minus some. The V and J calls and clone size are taken from that table; D and trimming were inferred from the DNA. The sample yields 130,000 to 150,000 clones, roughly 81% seen once. Sequences were obtained from peripheral blood. The gene calls are TRBV4-2 and TRBJ1-2; tentative D call: TRBD1 (5 bases). This receptor was obtained from a human donor with acute or convalescent COVID-19. The donor label of this sample is uncertain. CDR3 sequence (DNA): TGTGCCAGCAGCCAAGGGGACTATTCTAACTATGGCTACACCTTC. Translating it yields CASSQGDYSNYGYTF.